Listed here are 2 T cell receptor beta chains from one sample, sequenced in a study of cytomegalovirus exposure and HLA in healthy donors. 60 Vbeta and 13 Jbeta primers were used in PCR. Clones were read by immunoSEQ multiplex PCR, and TCRdb kept only the in-frame ones, dropping some. Of 35,000 to 45,000 clones listed, roughly 64% are singletons. Sample: PBMCs. The receptors were gathered from a man in his sixties in good health and CMV-seropositive.

The rearrangement links TRBV19 to TRBJ2-3, with D possibly matching TRBD1 (6 bases). The V gene's germline CDR1 is LNHDA and CDR2 SQIVND (reference sequence). CDR3 size: 14 residues. Trimming left V 8 bases short and J 1 base short, with 13 bases between. The CDR3 nucleotides read TGTGCCAGTTGGTCACCAGGGGGCACAGATACGCAGTATTTT. This gives the protein CASWSPGGTDTQYF.

The J gene is TRBJ2-1, the V gene TRBV19; 12 bases are shared with TRBD2. The germline gives CDR1 LNHDA, CDR2 SQIVND (reference sequence). V dropped 6 bases and J dropped 5; count of bases not matched to a gene: 8. The CDR3 runs to 16 residues. The CDR3 reads CASRGRLAGVNNEQFF. The DNA for the CDR3 is TGTGCCAGTAGGGGTAGACTAGCGGGAGTTAACAATGAGCAGTTCTTC.